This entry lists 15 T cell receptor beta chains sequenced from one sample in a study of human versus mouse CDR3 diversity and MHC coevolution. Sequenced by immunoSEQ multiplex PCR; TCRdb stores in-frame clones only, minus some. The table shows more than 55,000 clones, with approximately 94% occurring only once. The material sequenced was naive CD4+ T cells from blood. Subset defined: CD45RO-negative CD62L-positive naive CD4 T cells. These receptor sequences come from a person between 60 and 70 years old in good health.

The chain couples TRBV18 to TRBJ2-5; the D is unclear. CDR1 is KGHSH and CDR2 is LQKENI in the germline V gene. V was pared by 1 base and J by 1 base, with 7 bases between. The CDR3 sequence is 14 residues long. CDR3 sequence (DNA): TGTGCCAGCTCACCACTAGCTTCCCAAGAGACCCAGTACTTC. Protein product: CASSPLASQETQYF.

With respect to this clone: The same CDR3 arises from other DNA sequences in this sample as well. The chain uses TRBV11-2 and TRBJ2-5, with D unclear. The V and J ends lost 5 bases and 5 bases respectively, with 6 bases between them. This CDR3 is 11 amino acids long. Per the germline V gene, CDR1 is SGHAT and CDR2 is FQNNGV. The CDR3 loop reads CASSPRETQYF. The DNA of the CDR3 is TGTGCCAGCAGCCCTAGGGAGACCCAGTACTTC.

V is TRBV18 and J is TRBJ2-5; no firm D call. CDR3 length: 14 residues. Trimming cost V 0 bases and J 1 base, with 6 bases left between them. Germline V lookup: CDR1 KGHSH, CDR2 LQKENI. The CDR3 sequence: CASSPPSLQETQYF. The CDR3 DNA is TGTGCCAGCTCACCACCGTCTCTCCAAGAGACCCAGTACTTC.

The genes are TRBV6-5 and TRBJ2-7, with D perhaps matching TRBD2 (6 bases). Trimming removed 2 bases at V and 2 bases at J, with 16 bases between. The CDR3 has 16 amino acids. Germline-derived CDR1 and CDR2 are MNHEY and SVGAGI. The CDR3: CASSYTALAPTYEQYF. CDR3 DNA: TGTGCCAGCAGTTACACCGCCCTAGCGCCCACCTACGAGCAGTACTTC.

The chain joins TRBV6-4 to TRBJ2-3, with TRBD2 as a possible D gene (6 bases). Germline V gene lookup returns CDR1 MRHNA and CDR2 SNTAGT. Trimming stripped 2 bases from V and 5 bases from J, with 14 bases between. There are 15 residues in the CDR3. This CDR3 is CASSDEGGPLDTQYF. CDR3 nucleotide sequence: TGTGCCAGCAGTGACGAAGGAGGGCCATTAGATACGCAGTATTTT.

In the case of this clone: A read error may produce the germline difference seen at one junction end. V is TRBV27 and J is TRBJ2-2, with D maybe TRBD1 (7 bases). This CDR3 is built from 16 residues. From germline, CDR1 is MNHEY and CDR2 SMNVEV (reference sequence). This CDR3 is CASSLSGTANTGGLFF. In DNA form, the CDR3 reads TGTGCCAGCAGTTTATCCGGGACAGCGAACACCGGGGGGCTGTTTTTT.

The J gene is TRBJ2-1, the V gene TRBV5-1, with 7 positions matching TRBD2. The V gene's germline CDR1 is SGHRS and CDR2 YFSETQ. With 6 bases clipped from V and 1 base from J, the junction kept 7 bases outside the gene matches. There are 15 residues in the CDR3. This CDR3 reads CASMVAGESYNEQFF. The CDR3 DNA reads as TGCGCCAGCATGGTGGCGGGAGAGTCCTACAATGAGCAGTTCTTC.

The CDR3 protein is CASSARPGQQETQYF. CDR3 bases: TGTGCCAGCAGCGCTAGACCGGGACAGCAAGAGACCCAGTACTTC. V and J are TRBV5-4 and TRBJ2-5; 7 bases map to TRBD1. The V gene end was trimmed by 4 bases and the J gene end by 2 bases; junction bases not matched to a gene: 8. The CDR3 loop spans 15 amino acids. Germline CDR1 is SGHNT and CDR2 is YYREEE (reference sequence).

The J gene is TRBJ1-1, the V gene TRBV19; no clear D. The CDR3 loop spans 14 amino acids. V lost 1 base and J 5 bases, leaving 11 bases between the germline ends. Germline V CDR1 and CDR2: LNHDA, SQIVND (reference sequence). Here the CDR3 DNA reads TGTGCCAGTAGTATAGTTCCCCCGGGGACTGAAGCTTTCTTT. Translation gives CASSIVPPGTEAFF.

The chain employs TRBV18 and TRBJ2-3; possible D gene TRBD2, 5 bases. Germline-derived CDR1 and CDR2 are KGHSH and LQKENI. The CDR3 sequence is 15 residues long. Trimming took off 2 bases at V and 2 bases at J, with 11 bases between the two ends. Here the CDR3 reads CASSPALVATDTQYF. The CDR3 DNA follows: TGTGCCAGCTCACCAGCACTAGTAGCCACAGATACGCAGTATTTT.

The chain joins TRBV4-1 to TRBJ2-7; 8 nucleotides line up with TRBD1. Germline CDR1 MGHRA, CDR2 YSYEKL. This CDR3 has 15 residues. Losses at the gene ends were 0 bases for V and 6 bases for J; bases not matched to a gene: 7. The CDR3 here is CASSQDSRGQGEQYF. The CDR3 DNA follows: TGCGCCAGCAGCCAAGATAGCAGGGGGCAAGGCGAGCAGTACTTC.

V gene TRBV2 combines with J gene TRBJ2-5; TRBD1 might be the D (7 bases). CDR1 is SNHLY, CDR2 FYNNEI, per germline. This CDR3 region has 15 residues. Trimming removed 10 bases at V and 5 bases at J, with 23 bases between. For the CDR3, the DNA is TGTGCCACCCAGCTTGGGGACAGTGGGGGGGAGACCCAGTACTTC. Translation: CATQLGDSGGETQYF.

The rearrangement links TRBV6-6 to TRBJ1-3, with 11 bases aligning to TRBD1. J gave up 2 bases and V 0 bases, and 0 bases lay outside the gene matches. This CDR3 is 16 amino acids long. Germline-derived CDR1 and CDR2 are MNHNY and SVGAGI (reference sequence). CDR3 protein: CASSYSGQGAGNTIYF. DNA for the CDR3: TGTGCCAGCAGTTACTCGGGACAGGGGGCTGGAAACACCATATATTTT.

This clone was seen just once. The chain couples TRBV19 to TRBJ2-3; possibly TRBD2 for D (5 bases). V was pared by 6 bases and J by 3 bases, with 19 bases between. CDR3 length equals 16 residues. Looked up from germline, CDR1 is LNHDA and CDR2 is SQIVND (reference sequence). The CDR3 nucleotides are TGTGCCAGTAGACCGGGCGGTGCGGGTAATACAGATACGCAGTATTTT. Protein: CASRPGGAGNTDTQYF.

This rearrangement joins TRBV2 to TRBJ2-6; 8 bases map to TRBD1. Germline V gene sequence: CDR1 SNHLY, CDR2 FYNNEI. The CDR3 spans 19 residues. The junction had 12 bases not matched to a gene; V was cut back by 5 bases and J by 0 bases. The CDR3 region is CASSFPPGGSPSGANVLTF. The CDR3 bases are TGTGCCAGCAGTTTTCCTCCAGGGGGCTCCCCCTCTGGGGCCAACGTCCTGACTTTC.